One TCR beta chain is described in this entry. V lost 5 bases to trimming and J lost 4 bases, with 11 bases between them. Germline CDR1 is PRHDT and CDR2 is FYEKMQ (reference sequence). CDR3 length: 13 amino acids. This record comes from a study of shared clonotypes between healthy human individuals. The assay was immunoSEQ multiplex PCR, and TCRdb's table has in-frame clones only and misses some. Here the sample spans more than 2,000,000 clones, approximately 93% being singletons. This TCR was recovered from a man aged 18 to 35 in good health. Some clones in this sample may be carry-over from other donors' samples. The V and J genes are TRBV13 and TRBJ2-5; tentatively, D is TRBD1 (6 bases). Sequencing input: naive CD4+ T cells from PBMCs. The sample's subset: CD45RA+ positively selected. CDR3 region: CASSRPGAETQYF. CDR3 bases: TGTGCCAGCAGCCGCCCAGGGGCAGAGACCCAGTACTTC. Full variable domain (rest looked up from reference TRBV13 and TRBJ2-5): AAGVIQSPRHLIKEKRETATLKCYPIPRHDTVYWYQQGPGQDPQFLISFYEKMQSDKGSIPDRFSAQQFSDYHSELNMSSLELGDSALYFCASSRPGAETQYFGPGTRLLVL.